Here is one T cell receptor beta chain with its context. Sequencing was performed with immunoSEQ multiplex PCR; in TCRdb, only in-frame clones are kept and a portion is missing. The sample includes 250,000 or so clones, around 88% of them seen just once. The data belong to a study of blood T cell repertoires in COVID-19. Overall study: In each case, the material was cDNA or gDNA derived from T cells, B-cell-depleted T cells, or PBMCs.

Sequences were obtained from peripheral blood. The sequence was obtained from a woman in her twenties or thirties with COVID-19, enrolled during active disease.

The CDR3 DNA reads as TGTGCCAGCACCGTCCGAGAAGACAGGTTTGAAGCTTTCTTT. The encoded protein is CASTVREDRFEAFF. This chain uses TRBV6-5 with TRBJ1-1; D may be TRBD1 (6 bases). This CDR3 region has 14 residues. V was cut by 7 bases and J by 7 bases, with 19 bases left in between. The V gene's germline CDR1 is MNHEY and CDR2 SVGAGI.